This TCR beta chain derives from a study of neurological immune-mediated disorders. This clonotype was detected many times. 5'RACE with 10-nucleotide random UMIs produced the cDNA. Every sequencing run generated over 170 million TCR-beta sequences from 15-18 subjects. TCRdb analysed the 5' RACE reads with MiXCR anew, one entry per CDR3 protein. In the table there are about 24,000 distinct CDR3 sequences, approximately 13% of which are singletons. The CDR3 consists of 12 residues. The germline gives CDR1 SQVTM, CDR2 ANQGSEA. Germline trimming cut 7 bases from V and 3 bases from J; bases unmatched to any gene: 1. Documented time point: technical triplicate 1. The sorted-subset TCR libraries were prepared using some 960,000 CD4+ or CD8+ T cells as the starting material.

The source of this sequence is a female donor with HTLV-1-associated myelopathy (HAM/TSP). The V call is TRBV29-1, the J call TRBJ1-1; 11 bases are a match to TRBD1. Material for sequencing was CD4+ T cells from blood. The CDR3 DNA reads as TGCAGCGCGGGACAGGGGGACACTGAAGCTTTCTTT. Its protein product is CSAGQGDTEAFF.